The T cell receptor (beta chain) under discussion was sequenced for a study of blood T cell repertoires in COVID-19 (dated by TCRdb to about 2020). A note on the overall study: Recovered participants in ImmuneRACE Cohort 3 were defined as having two consecutive negative NP/OP PCR tests, clearance from a healthcare professional, or resolution of symptoms. Collaborator samples came from the United States, Italy and Spain and covered acute and convalescent phases of COVID-19. The prospective study material was composed of cDNA or gDNA derived from T cells, B-cell-depleted T cells, or PBMCs. Subjects who had been exposed to COVID-19, were actively infected with it, or had recovered from it provided the deeply sampled blood TCRbeta repertoires that made up the dataset. The repertoires were released in a freely available public database intended as a resource for research on the immune response to SARS-CoV-2. The samples were drawn from two sources: the first 160 participants of the ongoing ImmuneRACE study, and 950 to 1,500 subjects contributed by 6 global collaborators. Nearly every sample came with metadata listing a de-identified subject ID, COVID-19 status, age in years and sex. Where available, HLA class I and class II types were taken from metadata supplied by the sample provider and were not determined by assay-based typing. Beyond this particular receptor, the publication reports: Clinical and demographic metadata were provided uncurated, with the amount varying by source and participant.

TCRbeta CDR3 regions were amplified from genomic DNA by means of the immunoSEQ Assay, a bias-controlled multiplex PCR. On the authors' methods: The number of nucleated cells in each sample was estimated from the amplification of reference gene primers within the assay. Sequence reads were collapsed and filtered to measure the absolute abundance of every unique TCRbeta CDR3 rearrangement. Productive Simpson clonality was computed per sample as the square root of Simpson's diversity index over productive rearrangements. What TCRdb holds here is the immuneACCESS table cut down to in-frame rearrangements. Part of the clones is not present; checked against another copy, under half of the missing clones reflect an unresolved V gene, and the others are unexplained. V, J and clone size derive from that table, while D and trimming were established from the DNA sequence. This sample is represented by about 190,000 clones; 70% to 90% of them were singletons. Of the sample, approximately 25% falls within the top ten clones.

A note on this clone: No cognate antigen has been identified for it. No much larger clone exists at a distance of one base, and base qualities are not known.

After removal of 1 base from V and 4 bases from J, the junction retains 8 bases not matched to a gene. From the cysteine up to the phenylalanine, the CDR3 has a length of 17 residues. CDR3 DNA is the only sequence kept; it has 51 bases, read in frame from the first base. CDR1 and CDR2 are read off the germline V gene as MGHRA and YSYEKL. Participants in the prospective study were aged roughly 18 to 100 years, lived in about two dozen United States geographic areas, and enrolled through a virtual design. To assign participants to cohorts, the prospective study relied on clinical history that participants themselves reported in a screening survey and a study questionnaire. In the prospective study, mobile phlebotomists collected whole blood, serum and a nasopharyngeal or oropharyngeal swab from each participant. Participants in the prospective study had the option to provide additional blood draws and questionnaires over a roughly 2-month period. Prospective study blood samples were shipped either frozen or at room temperature before DNA extraction.

The V gene is TRBV4-1 and the J gene is TRBJ2-1; 9 bases in between match TRBD1. Specimen: PBMCs or T cells enriched from blood (not recorded which). This sequence was found in a woman aged 35 to 49 in a cohort exposed to, infected with or recovered from COVID-19 (not recorded which). For the CDR3, the sequence is CASSQGGQGSRYNEQFF. The bases read TGCGCCAGCAGCCAAGGCGGACAGGGGTCCAGGTACAATGAGCAGTTCTTC.